This T cell receptor (beta chain) derives from a study of T cells in Graves' hyperthyroidism and ophthalmopathy. V was shortened by 0 bases and J by 2 bases, with 8 bases between the two germline ends. This CDR3 spans 14 amino acids. Looked up from germline, CDR1 is MNHEY and CDR2 is SVGAGI. This clonotype was observed many times. Antigen unknown. Study-wide findings and caveats: Stable hyperthyroidism was told apart from ophthalmopathy by a model built on 13 V-J features.

Graves' hyperthyroidism is called stable when ophthalmopathy does not progress within 18 months. The hyperthyroidism patients had all been newly diagnosed, and their disease duration was under 2 months. Their ages ranged from 18 to 65 years. Uncontrolled infection, other autoimmune disease, pregnancy or lactation led to exclusion. Amplification yielded TCR beta CDR3 regions, with RNA transcripts as the source. During a first-round RT-PCR of the TCR CDR3, the HTBI primer set was used. Using its own MiXCR run on the multiplex PCR reads, TCRdb lists one record per CDR3 protein. The sample has approximately 500,000 distinct CDR3 sequences, 35% to 55% seen once.

The receptor was isolated from a woman aged 18 to 35 with Graves' hyperthyroidism. Sequenced material: peripheral blood or thyroid tissue (not recorded which). V gene TRBV6-5 combines with J gene TRBJ2-7; D may be TRBD1 (6 bases). The CDR3 region has the DNA TGTGCCAGCAGTTACTCCCCAGGGGCCTACGAGCAGTACTTC. This sequence encodes CASSYSPGAYEQYF.